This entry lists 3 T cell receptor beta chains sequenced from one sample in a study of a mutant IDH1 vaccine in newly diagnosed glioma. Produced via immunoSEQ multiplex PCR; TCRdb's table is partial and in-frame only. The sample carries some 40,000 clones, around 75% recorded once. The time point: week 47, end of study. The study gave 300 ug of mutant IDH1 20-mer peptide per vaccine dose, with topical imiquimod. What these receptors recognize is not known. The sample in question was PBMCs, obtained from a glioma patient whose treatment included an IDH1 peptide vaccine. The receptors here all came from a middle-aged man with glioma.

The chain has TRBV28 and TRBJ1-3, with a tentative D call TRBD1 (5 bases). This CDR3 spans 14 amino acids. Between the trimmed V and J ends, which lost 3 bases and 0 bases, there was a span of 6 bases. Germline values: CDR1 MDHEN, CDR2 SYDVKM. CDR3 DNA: TGTGCCAGCAGTTTCCAGGGCTCTGGAAACACCATATATTTT. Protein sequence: CASSFQGSGNTIYF.

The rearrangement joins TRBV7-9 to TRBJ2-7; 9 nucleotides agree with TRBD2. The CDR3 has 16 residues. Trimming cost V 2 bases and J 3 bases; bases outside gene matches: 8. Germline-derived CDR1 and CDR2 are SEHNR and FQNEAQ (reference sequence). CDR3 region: CASSLLSSGIVYEQYF. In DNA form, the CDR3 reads TGTGCCAGCAGCTTATTGTCTAGCGGGATTGTCTACGAGCAGTACTTC. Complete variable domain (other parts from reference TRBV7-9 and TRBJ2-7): DTGVSQNPRHKITKRGQNVTFRCDPISEHNRLYWYRQTLGQGPEFLTYFQNEAQLEKSRLLSDRFSAERPKGSFSTLEIQRTEQGDSAMYLCASSLLSSGIVYEQYFGPGTRLTVT.

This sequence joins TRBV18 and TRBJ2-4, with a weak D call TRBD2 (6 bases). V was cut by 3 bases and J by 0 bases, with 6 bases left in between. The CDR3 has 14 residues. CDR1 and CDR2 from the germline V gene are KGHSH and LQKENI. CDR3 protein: CASSPEGAKNIQYF. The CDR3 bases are TGTGCCAGCTCACCGGAGGGAGCCAAAAACATTCAGTACTTC. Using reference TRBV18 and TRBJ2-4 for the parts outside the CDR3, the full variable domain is NAGVMQNPRHLVRRRGQEARLRCSPMKGHSHVYWYRQLPEEGLKFMVYLQKENIIDESGMPKERFSAEFPKEGPSILRIQQVVRGDSAAYFCASSPEGAKNIQYFGAGTRLSVL.